One sample yielded the 12 T cell receptor beta chains listed below, sequenced in a study of T-cell reconstitution after alpha-beta-depleted transplantation in children. A TCRbeta library incorporating unique molecular identifiers was prepared. TCRdb passed the PCR reads through MiXCR, listing each CDR3 protein once. This sample has approximately 800,000 distinct CDR3 sequences; approximately 15% occur once, and the top ten carry roughly 4.8%. Sequences were derived from PBMCs, mostly from graft donor cells, sampled 360 days after TCRalphabeta/CD19-depleted stem cell transplant. The origin of the receptors is a male patient between 5 and 17 years old who had a stem cell transplant for acute lymphoblastic leukemia, so the T cells may come from the graft donor.

This clonotype was recorded at least ten times. The chain combines TRBV7-8 with TRBJ2-7, with a weak D call TRBD1 (6 bases). The V gene lost 5 bases and the J gene lost 1 base, with 15 bases spanning the gap. The CDR3 covers 15 residues. The V gene's germline CDR1 is SGHVS and CDR2 FQNEAQ. CDR3 residues: CASSQGHANSYEQYF. In nucleotides, the CDR3 is TGTGCCAGCAGCCAGGGACACGCGAATTCCTACGAGCAGTACTTC.

The gene calls are TRBV9 and TRBJ2-3, with TRBD2 matching over 8 bases. Unmatched junction bases numbered 22, after V lost 1 base and J lost 0 bases. This CDR3 has 22 amino acids. Germline V CDR1 and CDR2: SGDLS, YYNGEE. In DNA, the CDR3 is TGTGCCAGCAGCGTAACCACGGGGAGCGGGAGTGGAGGTATCGAGAGCACAGATACGCAGTATTTT. This encodes CASSVTTGSGSGGIESTDTQYF.

This chain joins TRBV6-1 and TRBJ2-2; no clear D gene. The CDR3 spans 14 residues. Germline V gene lookup returns CDR1 MNHNS and CDR2 SASEGT. V was trimmed by 5 bases and J by 7 bases, leaving 14 bases between them. DNA for the CDR3: TGTGCCAGCAGTCCCGAAGCGCTGGTCGGGGAGCTGTTTTTT. It translates to CASSPEALVGELFF.

V usage is TRBV12-3 or TRBV12-4 and J usage is TRBJ2-3, with 7 bases aligning to TRBD2. Trimming took 5 bases from V and 2 from J; bases not matched to a gene: 16. This CDR3 spans 18 amino acids. CDR3 in DNA: TGTGCCAGCAGTCATCCCCGGGGTAGCGGGCGTCCCACAGATACGCAGTATTTT. As protein: CASSHPRGSGRPTDTQYF.

The chain has TRBV10-2 and TRBJ2-7, with D maybe TRBD1 (6 bases). Germline values: CDR1 WSHSY, CDR2 SAAADI. The CDR3 contains 13 residues. Trimming took 5 bases from V and 5 from J, leaving 13 bases between them. The CDR3 DNA sequence: TGCGCCAGCAGTCCACAGGGATTAAACGAGCAGTACTTC. Protein product: CASSPQGLNEQYF.

This clonotype has only a few counts. This chain joins TRBV7-3 and TRBJ2-1, with D tentatively TRBD1 (5 bases). The CDR3 runs to 13 residues. Trimming pared 5 bases from V and 5 bases from J, leaving 10 bases between. Germline CDR1 reads SGHTA; CDR2 reads FQGTGA. The CDR3 DNA reads TGTGCCAGCAGCCCCCAAGGGGACAATGAGCAGTTCTTC. The encoded protein is CASSPQGDNEQFF.

The CDR3 DNA is TGCGCCAGCAGTGAGTCGTGGACTAGCGAAGATTTCAACTACGAGCAGTACTTC. Translating it yields CASSESWTSEDFNYEQYF. This rearrangement joins TRBV10-1 to TRBJ2-7; 9 nucleotides agree with TRBD2. This CDR3 comprises 18 residues. CDR1 WNHNN and CDR2 SYGVQD come from the germline V gene (reference sequence). With 0 bases clipped from V and 3 bases from J, the junction kept 12 bases outside the gene matches.

The chain carries TRBV12-3 or TRBV12-4 and TRBJ1-6; D might be TRBD1 (5 bases). The CDR3 has 13 residues. The V gene lost 9 bases and the J gene lost 7 bases, with 13 bases spanning the gap. This chain's CDR3 is CASLRGLNSPLHF. The CDR3 region has the DNA TGTGCCAGTCTTAGGGGACTGAATTCACCCCTCCACTTT.

The chain recombines TRBV6-4 with TRBJ2-2; possibly TRBD2 for D (6 bases). CDR3 length: 13 residues. Trimming took 5 bases from V and 8 from J, leaving 12 bases between them. CDR1 is MRHNA, CDR2 SNTAGT, per germline. The CDR3 nucleotides are TGTGCCAGCAGTCCGACGGGGGAAGGGGAGCTGTTTTTT. Translating gives CASSPTGEGELFF.

The chain is built from TRBV18 and TRBJ1-5; TRBD1 might be the D (6 bases). Germline assignment: CDR1 KGHSH and CDR2 LQKENI. This CDR3 spans 16 amino acids. Trimming cost V 4 bases and J 0 bases, with 13 bases left between them. CDR3: CASSQAGGYSNQPQHF. For the CDR3, the DNA is TGTGCCAGCTCACAGGCGGGGGGCTATAGCAATCAGCCCCAGCATTTT.

There are a few counts of this clonotype. This sequence joins TRBV5-1 and TRBJ2-3; possibly TRBD2 for D (5 bases). Trimming pared 4 bases from V and 1 base from J, leaving 16 bases between. The CDR3 totals 16 residues. Per the germline V gene, CDR1 is SGHRS and CDR2 is YFSETQ. CDR3 nucleotide sequence: TGCGCCAGCAGCCTAGGGTCTATGCGGGGCACAGATACGCAGTATTTT. Translation gives CASSLGSMRGTDTQYF.

Only a few counts were recorded for this clonotype. The genes are TRBV12-3 or TRBV12-4 and TRBJ2-5; 14 positions match TRBD2. V gave up 8 bases and J gave up 9 bases; unmatched junction bases: 2. The CDR3 totals 12 residues. The CDR3 sequence: CASGTSGSAQYF. The DNA for the CDR3 is TGTGCCAGCGGGACTAGCGGGAGTGCCCAGTACTTC.